A single sample gave rise to the 23 T cell receptor beta chains below, sequenced in a study of blood T cell repertoires in COVID-19. Produced via immunoSEQ multiplex PCR; TCRdb's table is partial and in-frame only. This table holds 100,000 to 150,000 clones, about 86% found once. Sequencing input: peripheral blood. These receptors all stem from a woman aged 45-65 years with acute or convalescent COVID-19.

J is TRBJ2-5 and V is TRBV7-2, with TRBD1 matching over 10 bases. CDR1 and CDR2 (germline): SGHTA, FQGNSA. Trimming removed 5 bases from V and 5 bases from J; junction bases left unmatched: 2. The CDR3 runs to 13 residues. The CDR3 loop is CASSKGQGETQYF. As DNA, the CDR3 is TGTGCCAGCAGCAAGGGACAGGGGGAGACCCAGTACTTC.

V is TRBV24-1 and J is TRBJ1-2; D remains unclear. Germline assignment: CDR1 KGHDR and CDR2 SFDVKD. Deletions cut 4 bases from V and 13 bases from J, with 21 bases between. The CDR3 is 14 residues long. The CDR3 DNA reads TGTGCCACCAGTGACCGAGGGCGAGGTACAGTTCTCACCTTC. This codes for CATSDRGRGTVLTF.

The V gene is TRBV5-1, the J gene TRBJ2-5; 8 nucleotides match TRBD1. The J segment lost 7 bases and the V segment lost 0 bases, leaving 11 bases of the junction unmatched. The CDR3 extends over 16 amino acids. Germline V gene lookup returns CDR1 SGHRS and CDR2 YFSETQ. The CDR3 DNA reads as TGCGCCAGCAGCTTGGCCAAGAGACAGGGGATAGGGACCCAGTACTTC. Its translation is CASSLAKRQGIGTQYF.

This sequence joins TRBV15 and TRBJ2-7; a possible D gene is TRBD1 (6 bases). The CDR3 totals 14 residues. Trimming removed 1 base at V and 0 bases at J, with 7 bases between. From germline, CDR1 is LNHNV and CDR2 YYDKDF (reference sequence). CDR3 sequence reads: CATSRGDTSYEQYF. CDR3 sequence (DNA): TGTGCCACCAGCAGAGGGGACACCTCCTACGAGCAGTACTTC.

The J gene is TRBJ1-1, the V gene TRBV12-3 or TRBV12-4, with D possibly being TRBD1 (5 bases). The V end was cut by 5 bases, the J end by 8 bases, with 15 bases between. The CDR3 has 13 amino acids. CDR3 sequence reads: CASSERGATEAFF. The CDR3, as DNA: TGTGCCAGCAGTGAACGTGGGGCCACCGAAGCTTTCTTT.

This sequence joins TRBV2 and TRBJ1-5; D uncertain. The CDR3 has 14 residues. Germline V CDR1 and CDR2: SNHLY, FYNNEI. V shed 3 bases and J shed 0 bases, with 6 bases lying between them. In DNA form, the CDR3 reads TGTGCCAGCAGTGAGGTCGGTAGCAATCAGCCCCAGCATTTT. It codes for CASSEVGSNQPQHF.

The chain carries TRBV2 and TRBJ1-2; D uncertain. CDR3 length: 12 residues. V lost 7 bases and J lost 2, with 8 bases in between. Germline V CDR1 and CDR2: SNHLY, FYNNEI. CDR3: CASTAGNYGYTF. The CDR3 DNA is TGTGCCAGCACGGCGGGAAACTATGGCTACACCTTC.

V gene TRBV18 combines with J gene TRBJ2-1; TRBD2 agrees at 9 bases. This CDR3 contains 17 residues. From germline, CDR1 is KGHSH and CDR2 LQKENI. J gave up 8 bases and V 3 bases, and 14 bases lay outside the gene matches. Here the CDR3 DNA reads TGTGCCAGCTCACCGTCGGGAGCGGGAGGAAGGAGCCATGAGCAGTTCTTC. Protein product: CASSPSGAGGRSHEQFF.

The chain recombines TRBV6-5 with TRBJ2-1, with 10 bases aligning to TRBD1. V lost 6 bases, J lost 5 bases, and 4 bases stayed unmatched. Germline CDR1 and CDR2: MNHEY and SVGAGI. The CDR3 consists of 14 residues. The CDR3 sequence is CASSRDRGNNEQFF. The CDR3 nucleotides are TGTGCCAGCAGCCGGGACAGGGGAAACAATGAGCAGTTCTTC.

The genes are TRBV11-2 and TRBJ2-2, with 8 nucleotides matching TRBD2. Germline V lookup: CDR1 SGHAT, CDR2 FQNNGV. The V and J ends lost 4 bases and 1 base, in that order; junction bases with no gene match: 11. The CDR3 runs 18 residues. The CDR3 bases are TGTGCCAGCAGCTCCTCGGCCAGCGGGGGCGAGAACACCGGGGAGCTGTTTTTT. It specifies CASSSSASGGENTGELFF.

In DNA, the CDR3 is TGTGCCAGCAGCTTCGGAGGGGCAGATACGCAGTATTTT. Its translation is CASSFGGADTQYF. The gene calls are TRBV11-3 and TRBJ2-3; D perhaps matches TRBD2 (6 bases). There are 13 residues in the CDR3. From germline, CDR1 is SGHNT and CDR2 YENEEA. V dropped 3 bases and J dropped 4 bases, with 8 bases sitting between them.

The chain employs TRBV25-1 and TRBJ2-7; the D is unclear. Germline lookup yields CDR1 MGHDK and CDR2 SYGVNS. CDR3 length: 16 residues. V gave up 4 bases and J gave up 0 bases, with 16 bases separating them. Here the CDR3 reads CASSATEEAFSYEQYF. In nucleotides, the CDR3 is TGTGCCAGCAGTGCTACCGAAGAAGCGTTCTCCTACGAGCAGTACTTC.

The chain uses TRBV10-3 and TRBJ2-1; 7 bases agree with TRBD1. Germline-derived CDR1 and CDR2 are ENHRY and SYGVKD. Trimming took 3 bases from V and 0 from J; bases not matched to a gene: 17. This CDR3 spans 20 amino acids. This CDR3 is CAISDTPGTDTRSSYNEQFF. CDR3 nucleotides: TGTGCCATCAGTGATACTCCCGGGACAGATACCCGGAGCTCCTACAATGAGCAGTTCTTC.

The chain joins TRBV3-1 (or the pseudogene TRBV3-2) to TRBJ2-7; D gene uncertain. The CDR3 has 12 residues. Between the trimmed V and J ends, which lost 1 base and 6 bases, there was a span of 7 bases. Germline V lookup: CDR1 LGHDT, CDR2 YNNKEL (reference sequence). CDR3 DNA: TGTGCCAGCAGCCAAGCTGGGCTCGAGCAGTACTTC. It translates to CASSQAGLEQYF.

This clone appeared a single time. The V gene is TRBV3-1 (or the pseudogene TRBV3-2), the J gene TRBJ2-5; D not resolved. V lost 4 bases to trimming and J lost 2 bases, with 8 bases between them. Germline values: CDR1 LGHDT, CDR2 YNNKEL (reference sequence). The CDR3 consists of 13 residues. DNA for the CDR3: TGTGCCAGCAGCCCCGCGTCTCAAGAGACCCAGTACTTC. Translating gives CASSPASQETQYF.

J is TRBJ2-1 and V is TRBV19; 7 bases agree with TRBD2. V dropped 1 base and J dropped 4; count of bases not matched to a gene: 7. Germline lookup yields CDR1 LNHDA and CDR2 SQIVND (reference sequence). CDR3 length equals 16 residues. Written as DNA, the CDR3 is TGTGCCAGTAGTATAGCCTCTAGCGGAGCTTACAATGAGCAGTTCTTC. Translated: CASSIASSGAYNEQFF.

J is TRBJ1-2 and V is TRBV9; D perhaps matches TRBD1 (5 bases). The CDR3 has 15 residues. V was clipped by 0 bases and J by 3 bases, with 12 bases between them. Germline V CDR1 and CDR2: SGDLS, YYNGEE. The CDR3 protein is CASSVGSGGHYGYTF. CDR3 nucleotide sequence: TGTGCCAGCAGCGTAGGGTCCGGGGGTCACTATGGCTACACCTTC.

The rearrangement links TRBV28 to TRBJ1-2; D perhaps matches TRBD1 (6 bases). Germline CDR1 MDHEN, CDR2 SYDVKM. Trimming stripped 2 bases from V and 6 bases from J, with 10 bases between. CDR3 length: 13 residues. The CDR3 loop reads CASSLRAGDGYTF. CDR3 nucleotide sequence: TGTGCCAGCAGTTTACGGGCAGGGGATGGCTACACCTTC.

CDR3: CASSHGLAGGQETQYF. The CDR3 bases are TGTGCCAGCAGCCACGGACTAGCGGGGGGGCAAGAGACCCAGTACTTC. The chain employs TRBV7-9 and TRBJ2-5; 15 bases agree with TRBD2. The junction had 3 bases not matched to a gene; V was cut back by 5 bases and J by 2 bases. CDR3 length: 16 residues. Germline V gene lookup returns CDR1 SEHNR and CDR2 FQNEAQ (reference sequence). The whole variable domain, filled in from reference TRBV7-9 and TRBJ2-5, reads DTGVSQNPRHKITKRGQNVTFRCDPISEHNRLYWYRQTLGQGPEFLTYFQNEAQLEKSRLLSDRFSAERPKGSFSTLEIQRTEQGDSAMYLCASSHGLAGGQETQYFGPGTRLLVL.

The V gene is TRBV9, the J gene TRBJ1-2, with D perhaps TRBD1 (5 bases). Trimming stripped 0 bases from V and 0 bases from J, with 12 bases between. The germline V gene encodes CDR1 SGDLS and CDR2 YYNGEE. This CDR3 has 16 residues. The CDR3: CASSVGPGPANYGYTF. The CDR3, as DNA: TGTGCCAGCAGCGTAGGGCCAGGGCCAGCTAACTATGGCTACACCTTC.

This clone was observed a handful of times. The chain links TRBV15 to TRBJ1-1, with D maybe TRBD1 (6 bases). Germline loops: CDR1 LNHNV, CDR2 YYDKDF (reference sequence). The CDR3 is 15 amino acids. Trimming left V 5 bases short and J 0 bases short, with 13 bases between. The CDR3 DNA follows: TGTGCCACCAGCCGTTCCCAGGGGATGAACACTGAAGCTTTCTTT. Translating gives CATSRSQGMNTEAFF.

The chain recombines TRBV15 with TRBJ2-5; TRBD2 matches 8 bases. V dropped 5 bases and J dropped 4; count of bases not matched to a gene: 6. Germline V gene lookup returns CDR1 LNHNV and CDR2 YYDKDF (reference sequence). There are 14 residues in the CDR3. The CDR3 sequence is CATSLAGGSETQYF. The DNA of the CDR3 is TGTGCCACCAGCCTGGCGGGAGGATCAGAGACCCAGTACTTC.

The gene calls are TRBV5-1 and TRBJ2-5; 8 bases map to TRBD2. After removal of 4 bases from V and 2 bases from J, the junction contained 4 bases not matched to a gene. The CDR3 covers 14 residues. Germline V gene sequence: CDR1 SGHRS, CDR2 YFSETQ. This CDR3 reads CASSPAGVQETQYF. The CDR3 nucleotides read TGCGCCAGCAGCCCAGCGGGGGTGCAAGAGACCCAGTACTTC.